One and the same sample provided the 17 T cell receptor beta chains below, sequenced in a study of blood T cell repertoires in COVID-19. The protocol was immunoSEQ multiplex PCR, while the TCRdb copy is restricted to in-frame clones and leaves out a portion. The profile shows over 70,000 clones, more than 65% of them singletons. Sample: peripheral blood. The receptor source for this set is a woman older than 75 with active or convalescent COVID-19.

The rearrangement uses TRBV7-2 and TRBJ2-6, with D possibly matching TRBD1 (6 bases). CDR3 size: 16 residues. Trimming left V 5 bases short and J 1 base short, with 12 bases between. Germline CDR1 SGHTA, CDR2 FQGNSA. CDR3 in amino acids: CASSRPGESGANVLTF. The CDR3 region has the DNA TGTGCCAGCAGCAGACCAGGGGAATCTGGGGCCAACGTCCTGACTTTC.

This rearrangement joins TRBV5-1 to TRBJ1-2; possible D gene TRBD1, 5 bases. The CDR3 runs to 14 residues. Between the trimmed V and J ends, which lost 2 bases and 7 bases, there was a span of 15 bases. CDR1 SGHRS and CDR2 YFSETQ come from the germline V gene. CDR3: CASSLRAGLGGYTF. As DNA, the CDR3 is TGCGCCAGCAGCTTAAGGGCAGGGCTTGGTGGCTACACCTTC.

The chain links TRBV7-2 to TRBJ2-2; possibly TRBD2 for D (5 bases). Per germline, CDR1 SGHTA and CDR2 FQGNSA. V was shortened by 4 bases and J by 7 bases, with 16 bases between the two germline ends. There are 15 residues in the CDR3. The CDR3 region has the DNA TGTGCCAGCAGCTCCCTGGCGGGCCTGATCGGGGAGCTGTTTTTT. Protein sequence: CASSSLAGLIGELFF. Full variable domain (missing parts from reference TRBV7-2 and TRBJ2-2): GAGVSQSPSNKVTEKGKDVELRCDPISGHTALYWYRQSLGQGLEFLIYFQGNSAPDKSGLPSDRFSAERTGGSVSTLTIQRTQQEDSAVYLCASSSLAGLIGELFFGEGSRLTVL.

The chain combines TRBV9 with TRBJ2-7, with D uncertain. V shed 0 bases and J shed 2 bases, with 9 bases lying between them. The germline V gene has CDR1 SGDLS and CDR2 YYNGEE. The CDR3 spans 14 residues. This CDR3 is CASSVAQNPYEQYF. CDR3 coding DNA: TGTGCCAGCAGCGTAGCGCAGAACCCCTACGAGCAGTACTTC.

This chain links TRBV5-4 with TRBJ1-2, with TRBD1 matching over 7 bases. This CDR3 contains 14 residues. Germline CDR1 SGHNT, CDR2 YYREEE (reference sequence). The trim removed 0 bases at V and 5 bases at J, leaving 4 bases unmatched. CDR3 nucleotides: TGTGCCAGCAGCTTGGACAGGGGAGTTTATGGCTACACCTTC. Its protein is CASSLDRGVYGYTF.

V usage is TRBV10-3 and J usage is TRBJ2-2; D gene uncertain. Per germline, CDR1 ENHRY and CDR2 SYGVKD. The CDR3 is 15 amino acids. Trimming pared 0 bases from V and 4 bases from J, leaving 9 bases between. The CDR3, as DNA: TGTGCCATCAGTGAGTCGTCTATTGGCACCGGGGAGCTGTTTTTT. Its protein is CAISESSIGTGELFF.

The CDR3 nucleotides are TGTGCCAGCAGTCCCGGGACAGGGATGAGTTCACCCCTCCACTTT. Its translation: CASSPGTGMSSPLHF. The chain links TRBV28 to TRBJ1-6; 9 bases align to TRBD1. Looked up from germline, CDR1 is MDHEN and CDR2 is SYDVKM. The J segment lost 9 bases and the V segment lost 5 bases, leaving 8 bases of the junction unmatched. The CDR3 sequence is 15 residues long.

The genes are TRBV19 and TRBJ2-3; possibly TRBD2 for D (5 bases). CDR3 length: 15 amino acids. Trimming removed 6 bases at V and 2 bases at J, with 15 bases between. Germline lookup yields CDR1 LNHDA and CDR2 SQIVND (reference sequence). Here the CDR3 DNA reads TGTGCCAGTAGCCCAGCGGAGGTAACCACAGATACGCAGTATTTT. This sequence encodes CASSPAEVTTDTQYF.

A single count supports this clone. The chain has TRBV28 and TRBJ1-2; 7 bases line up with TRBD1. Germline V CDR1 and CDR2: MDHEN, SYDVKM. The CDR3 is 13 amino acids. Unmatched junction bases numbered 8, after V lost 5 bases and J lost 8 bases. The CDR3 DNA follows: TGTGCCAGCAGTACAACCGGAGGGGGCGGCTACACCTTC. It translates to CASSTTGGGGYTF.

The V call is TRBV6-6, the J call TRBJ1-2; no definite D call. The CDR3 covers 14 residues. The germline V gene encodes CDR1 MNHNY and CDR2 SVGAGI (reference sequence). The V gene lost 5 bases and the J gene lost 5 bases, with 15 bases spanning the gap. The CDR3 DNA reads as TGTGCCAGCAGTCCCCTCGCATTGCAGTATGGCTACACCTTC. Encoded protein: CASSPLALQYGYTF.

This sequence joins TRBV7-3 and TRBJ1-2; TRBD1 aligns across 7 bases. V dropped 5 bases and J dropped 6; count of bases not matched to a gene: 12. Germline assignment: CDR1 SGHTA and CDR2 FQGTGA. The CDR3 runs to 15 residues. CDR3 protein: CASSPGTVNYDGYTF. The CDR3 DNA reads TGTGCCAGCAGCCCAGGGACAGTGAACTATGATGGCTACACCTTC.

This clone occurred a few times. This chain links TRBV5-1 with TRBJ2-2; a weak D match, TRBD2 (6 bases). There are 14 residues in the CDR3. Germline CDR1 SGHRS, CDR2 YFSETQ. The V end lost 6 bases, the J end lost 4 bases, and 13 bases lay between the germline ends. CDR3 nucleotide sequence: TGCGCCAGCAACCCGGGACTCCTCACCGGGGAGCTGTTTTTT. This translates into CASNPGLLTGELFF.

The chain joins TRBV18 to TRBJ1-1; TRBD1 matches at 9 bases. V lost 4 bases to trimming and J lost 6 bases; unmatched junction nucleotides: 3. In germline, CDR1 is KGHSH, CDR2 LQKENI. The CDR3 covers 13 residues. The CDR3 DNA reads TGTGCCAGCTCACACAGGGGGCGGCCTGAAGCTTTCTTT. As protein: CASSHRGRPEAFF. Full variable domain (missing parts from reference TRBV18 and TRBJ1-1): NAGVMQNPRHLVRRRGQEARLRCSPMKGHSHVYWYRQLPEEGLKFMVYLQKENIIDESGMPKERFSAEFPKEGPSILRIQQVVRGDSAAYFCASSHRGRPEAFFGQGTRLTVV.

The gene calls are TRBV9 and TRBJ1-6; D is undetermined. The germline V gene encodes CDR1 SGDLS and CDR2 YYNGEE. This CDR3 spans 18 amino acids. Trimming stripped 0 bases from V and 1 base from J, with 14 bases between. The chain's CDR3 is CASSVGGLTGSYNSPLHF. For the CDR3, the DNA is TGTGCCAGCAGCGTAGGGGGTTTAACGGGATCCTATAATTCACCCCTCCACTTT.

This clone was picked up a small number of times. V is TRBV7-9 and J is TRBJ2-2; D not certain. This CDR3 is built from 13 residues. Trimming shortened V by 3 bases and J by 4 bases, and 6 bases separated the two germline ends. Germline V gives CDR1 SEHNR, CDR2 FQNEAQ (reference sequence). The CDR3 here is CASSFEITGELFF. The CDR3 DNA sequence: TGTGCCAGCAGCTTTGAGATCACCGGGGAGCTGTTTTTT.

The V and J genes are TRBV19 and TRBJ1-4; 7 bases are a match to TRBD1. Germline CDR1 LNHDA, CDR2 SQIVND (reference sequence). This CDR3 is 15 amino acids long. Germline trimming cut 4 bases from V and 5 bases from J; bases unmatched to any gene: 7. The CDR3 DNA sequence: TGTGCCAGTAGTAACTACGGACAGGCGAATGAAAAACTGTTTTTT. Encoded protein: CASSNYGQANEKLFF.

J is TRBJ1-1 and V is TRBV25-1; the D is unclear. Trimming removed 1 base from V and 4 bases from J, with 10 bases in between. The CDR3 runs to 14 residues. The germline V gene encodes CDR1 MGHDK and CDR2 SYGVNS. CDR3 in amino acids: CASSESGKGTEAFF. The CDR3 coding sequence is TGTGCCAGCAGTGAATCCGGGAAAGGCACTGAAGCTTTCTTT. Looking up the rest from reference TRBV25-1 and TRBJ1-1 gives the full variable domain: EADIYQTPRYLVIGTGKKITLECSQTMGHDKMYWYQQDPGMELHLIHYSYGVNSTEKGDLSSESTVSRIRTEHFPLTLESARPSHTSQYLCASSESGKGTEAFFGQGTRLTVV.